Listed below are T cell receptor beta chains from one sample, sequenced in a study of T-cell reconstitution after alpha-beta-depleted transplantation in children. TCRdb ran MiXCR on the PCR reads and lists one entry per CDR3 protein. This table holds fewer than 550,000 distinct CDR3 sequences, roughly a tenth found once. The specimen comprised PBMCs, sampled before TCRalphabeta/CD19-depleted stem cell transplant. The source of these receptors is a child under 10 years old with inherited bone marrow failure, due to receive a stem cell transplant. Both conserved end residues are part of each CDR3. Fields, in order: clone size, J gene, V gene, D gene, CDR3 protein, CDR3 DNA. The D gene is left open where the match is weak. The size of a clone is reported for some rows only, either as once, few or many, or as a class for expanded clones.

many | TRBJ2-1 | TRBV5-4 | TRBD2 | CASSPRTSGSDGEQFF | TGTGCCAGCAGCCCACGGACTAGCGGGAGCGATGGTGAGCAGTTCTTC
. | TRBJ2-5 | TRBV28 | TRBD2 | CAPTPGTSGQETQYF | TGTGCCCCCACCCCAGGAACTAGCGGCCAAGAGACCCAGTACTTC
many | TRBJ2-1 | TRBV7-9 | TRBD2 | CASSRTSGHDEQFF | TGTGCCAGCAGCAGGACTAGCGGTCATGATGAGCAGTTCTTC
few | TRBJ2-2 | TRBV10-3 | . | CAIRDWTRPIGGELFF | TGTGCCATCAGGGATTGGACGAGGCCTATAGGCGGGGAGCTGTTTTTT
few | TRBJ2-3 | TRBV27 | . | CASSPRVAETDTQYF | TGTGCCAGCAGCCCCCGAGTGGCGGAAACAGATACGCAGTATTTT
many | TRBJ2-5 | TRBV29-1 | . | CSVTGTLETQYF | TGCAGCGTTACCGGGACACTAGAGACCCAGTACTTC
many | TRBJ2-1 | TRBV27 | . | CASSLRSGVRYEQFF | TGTGCCAGCAGTTTAAGGTCTGGGGTAAGGTATGAGCAGTTCTTC
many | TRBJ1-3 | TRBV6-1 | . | CASSFLTASGNTIYF | TGTGCCAGCAGCTTCTTGACCGCATCTGGAAACACCATATATTTT
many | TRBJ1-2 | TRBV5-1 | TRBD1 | CASSPGDSRSNYGYTF | TGCGCCAGCAGCCCAGGGGACAGCCGCTCTAACTATGGCTACACCTTC
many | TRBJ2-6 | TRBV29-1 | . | CSVQGSGANVLTF | TGCAGCGTTCAGGGATCTGGGGCCAACGTCCTGACTTTC
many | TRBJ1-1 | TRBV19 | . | CASSILHSGNTEAFF | TGTGCCAGTAGTATTCTACACAGTGGGAACACTGAAGCTTTCTTT
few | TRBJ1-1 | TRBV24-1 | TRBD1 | CATRGDRENTEAFF | TGTGCCACCAGGGGGGACAGGGAGAACACTGAAGCTTTCTTT
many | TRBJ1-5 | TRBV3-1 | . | CASSQEVFSQPQHF | TGTGCCAGCAGCCAAGAAGTCTTTAGTCAGCCCCAGCATTTT
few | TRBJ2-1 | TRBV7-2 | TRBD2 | CASSRRGAGEYNEQFF | TGTGCCAGCAGCCGTAGAGGGGCGGGAGAATACAATGAGCAGTTCTTC
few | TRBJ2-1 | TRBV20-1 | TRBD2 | CSARAGGRSEQFF | TGCAGTGCGCGAGCGGGAGGGCGTTCCGAGCAGTTCTTC
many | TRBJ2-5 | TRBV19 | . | CASSIRDIEETQYF | TGTGCCAGTAGTATACGGGACATCGAGGAGACCCAGTACTTC
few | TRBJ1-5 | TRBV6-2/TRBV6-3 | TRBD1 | CASRTGQGVNQPQHF | TGTGCCAGCAGGACGGGACAGGGGGTAAATCAGCCCCAGCATTTT
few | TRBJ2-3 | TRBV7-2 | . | CASSRKDGISADTQYF | TGTGCCAGCAGCCGTAAAGACGGAATAAGTGCAGATACGCAGTATTTT
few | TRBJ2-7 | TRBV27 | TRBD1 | CASSRGQGGNEQYF | TGTGCCAGCAGTCGGGGACAGGGAGGCAACGAGCAGTACTTC
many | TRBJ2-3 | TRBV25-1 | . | CASSEGGATSTDTQYF | TGTGCCAGCAGTGAAGGGGGGGCCACTAGCACAGATACGCAGTATTTT
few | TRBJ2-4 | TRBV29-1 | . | CSVVLGGRMGNIQYF | TGCAGCGTTGTTCTCGGTGGCCGGATGGGAAACATTCAGTACTTC
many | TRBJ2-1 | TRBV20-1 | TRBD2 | CSALLAGGLSEQFF | TGCAGTGCTTTACTAGCGGGAGGGCTGAGTGAGCAGTTCTTC
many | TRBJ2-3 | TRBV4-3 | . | CASSREIPGEVGHTDTQYF | TGCGCCAGCAGCCGAGAAATCCCGGGAGAAGTGGGGCACACAGATACGCAGTATTTT
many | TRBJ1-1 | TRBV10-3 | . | CAISESGRGGATEAFF | TGTGCCATCAGTGAGTCCGGTCGCGGGGGGGCCACTGAAGCTTTCTTT
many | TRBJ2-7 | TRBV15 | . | CATSASSYEQYF | TGTGCCACCAGCGCAAGCTCCTACGAGCAGTACTTC
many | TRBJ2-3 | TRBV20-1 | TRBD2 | CSAGNSGTSTDTQYF | TGCAGTGCTGGCAATAGCGGGACTAGCACAGATACGCAGTATTTT
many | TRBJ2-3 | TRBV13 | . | CASSARSRADTQYF | TGTGCCAGCAGCGCTCGCAGCCGCGCAGATACGCAGTATTTT
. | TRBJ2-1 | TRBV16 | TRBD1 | CASNLDRGSYNEQFF | TGTGCCAGCAACCTAGACAGGGGGTCCTACAATGAGCAGTTCTTC
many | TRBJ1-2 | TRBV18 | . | CASSPPGWANYGYTF | TGTGCCAGCTCACCACCGGGGTGGGCTAACTATGGCTACACCTTC
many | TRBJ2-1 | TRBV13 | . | CASSLGLLAWRFF | TGTGCCAGCAGCTTAGGCCTTCTAGCGTGGAGGTTCTTC
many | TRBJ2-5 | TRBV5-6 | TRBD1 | CASSRTDRVETQYF | TGTGCCAGCAGCCGAACCGACAGGGTTGAGACCCAGTACTTC
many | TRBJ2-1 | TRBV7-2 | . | CASSSLRNEQFF | TGTGCCAGCAGCTCACTTCGGAATGAGCAGTTCTTC
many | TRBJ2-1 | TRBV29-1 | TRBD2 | CSALAGELNEQFF | TGCAGCGCGCTAGCGGGAGAACTCAATGAGCAGTTCTTC
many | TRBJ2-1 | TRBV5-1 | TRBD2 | CASSFGLAGGISSYNEQFF | TGCGCCAGCAGCTTCGGACTAGCGGGAGGGATTAGCTCCTACAATGAGCAGTTCTTC
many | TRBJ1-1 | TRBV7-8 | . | CASSLGRVEAFF | TGTGCCAGCAGCTTAGGCAGGGTTGAAGCTTTCTTT
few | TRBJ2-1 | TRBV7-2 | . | CASSLEALAISEQFF | TGTGCCAGCAGCTTAGAAGCGCTAGCTATAAGTGAGCAGTTCTTC
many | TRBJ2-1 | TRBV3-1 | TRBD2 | CASSQVSGRNEQFF | TGTGCCAGCAGCCAAGTCAGCGGGAGGAATGAGCAGTTCTTC
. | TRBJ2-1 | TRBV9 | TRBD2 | CASILRSSGYNEQFF | TGTGCCAGCATCCTTCGGTCTAGCGGGTACAATGAGCAGTTCTTC
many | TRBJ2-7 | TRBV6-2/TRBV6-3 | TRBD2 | CASSYGLAGGSYEQYF | TGTGCCAGCAGTTACGGACTAGCGGGAGGGTCCTACGAGCAGTACTTC
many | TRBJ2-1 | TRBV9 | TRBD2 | CASSPRSSGRDSYNEQFF | TGTGCCAGCAGCCCCCGTTCTAGCGGGAGGGACTCCTACAATGAGCAGTTCTTC
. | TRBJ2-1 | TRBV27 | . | CASSFLTGSYNEQFF | TGTGCCAGCAGTTTCCTAACGGGCTCCTACAATGAGCAGTTCTTC
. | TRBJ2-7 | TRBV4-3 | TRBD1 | CASSRGTGRTYEQYF | TGCGCCAGCAGCCGTGGGACAGGCCGTACCTACGAGCAGTACTTC
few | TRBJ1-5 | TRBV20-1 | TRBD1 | CSAPESGGRPQHF | TGCAGTGCCCCAGAATCAGGGGGACGGCCCCAGCATTTT